Listed here is a single TCR beta chain. The antigen remains undetermined. The germline gives CDR1 MNHEY, CDR2 SMNVEV (reference sequence). V trimming: 8 bases; J trimming: 1 base; junction bases outside the gene matches: 9. This CDR3 spans 16 amino acids. The data are from a study of identical twins. In every case, the donor was a healthy Caucasian. Template switching added a universal primer binding site, and final cDNA carried unique molecular identifiers. TCRdb processed the 5' RACE reads anew with MiXCR; each CDR3 protein has one entry. The repertoire consists of roughly 1,500,000 distinct CDR3 sequences, with about 32% occurring once and the leading ten covering around 0.3%. Notes on the study in general: Cord blood beta clonotypes present at high abundance carried fewer insertions; no such pattern appeared in memory repertoires. Partly confounded zero-insertion analyses could result from invariant MAIT and iNKT cells.

The chain combines TRBV27 with TRBJ1-5; 9 positions agree with TRBD1. This sequence originates from a newborn girl in good health. Sequenced sample: cord blood. The CDR3 DNA is TGTGCCAGCGGATCAAGAACAGGGGGCAGCAATCAGCCCCAGCATTTT. It translates to CASGSRTGGSNQPQHF.